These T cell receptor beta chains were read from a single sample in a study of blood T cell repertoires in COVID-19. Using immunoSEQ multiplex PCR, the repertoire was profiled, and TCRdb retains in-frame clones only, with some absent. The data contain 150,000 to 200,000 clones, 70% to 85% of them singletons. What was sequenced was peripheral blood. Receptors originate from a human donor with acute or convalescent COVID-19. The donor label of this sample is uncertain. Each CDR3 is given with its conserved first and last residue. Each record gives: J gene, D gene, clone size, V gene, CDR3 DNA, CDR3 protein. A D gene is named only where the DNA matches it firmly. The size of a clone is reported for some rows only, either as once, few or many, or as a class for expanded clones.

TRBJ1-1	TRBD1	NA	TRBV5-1	TGCGCCAGCAGCTTAGGGGGCGCGGGGACTGAAGCTTTCTTT	CASSLGGAGTEAFF
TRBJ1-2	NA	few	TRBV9	TGTGCCAGCAGCGTAGCTTGGTACCCCAGGGGCTACACCTTC	CASSVAWYPRGYTF
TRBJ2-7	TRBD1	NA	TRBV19	TGTGCCAGTAGTCCGTCCGGGACAGTAAAGAACGAGCAGTACTTC	CASSPSGTVKNEQYF
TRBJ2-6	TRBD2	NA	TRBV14	TGTGCCAGCAGCCAAGTCGTGTCTAGCGGGAGTTTAGCTGGGGCCAACGTCCTGACTTTC	CASSQVVSSGSLAGANVLTF
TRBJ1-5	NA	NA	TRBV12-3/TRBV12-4	TGTGCCAGCTCTCGGGGGAGCAATCAGCCCCAGCATTTT	CASSRGSNQPQHF
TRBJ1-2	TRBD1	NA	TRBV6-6	TGTGCCAGCAGTCAGGGGGCAGCCTATGGCTACACCTTC	CASSQGAAYGYTF
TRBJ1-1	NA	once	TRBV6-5	TGTGCCAGCAGTACCTGGGGGGGGAAGAACACTGAAGCTTTCTTT	CASSTWGGKNTEAFF
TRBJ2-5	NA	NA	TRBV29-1	TGCAGCGTTGGACAAAAAGAGACCCAGTACTTC	CSVGQKETQYF
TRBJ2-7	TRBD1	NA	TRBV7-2	TGTGCCAGCAGCTTCCGGGACAGGGCCTACGAGCAGTACTTC	CASSFRDRAYEQYF
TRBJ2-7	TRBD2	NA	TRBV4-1	TGCGCCAGCAGCCCTGGGAGCGGGAGGGCCTACGAGCAGTACTTC	CASSPGSGRAYEQYF
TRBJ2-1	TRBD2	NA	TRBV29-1	TGCAGCACCCGAGGTCTGGCGGGAGGGACCTACAATGAGCAGTTCTTC	CSTRGLAGGTYNEQFF
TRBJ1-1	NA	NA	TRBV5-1	TGCGCCAGCAGCTTGGGTTCAGCCGGGGACACTGAAGCTTTCTTT	CASSLGSAGDTEAFF
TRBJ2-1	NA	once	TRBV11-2	TGTGCCAGCAGCTTAGATCGAGACAATGAGCAGTTCTTC	CASSLDRDNEQFF
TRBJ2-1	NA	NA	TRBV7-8	TGTGCCAGCAGCTCCCCGGACAGACTCTACAATGAGCAGTTCTTC	CASSSPDRLYNEQFF
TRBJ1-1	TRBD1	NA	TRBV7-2	TGTGCCAGCAGCTTAGGGACAGGGTTAGAAGCTTTCTTT	CASSLGTGLEAFF
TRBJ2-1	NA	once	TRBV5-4	TGTGCCAGCAGCTTGCCTCCCTACAATGAGCAGTTCTTC	CASSLPPYNEQFF
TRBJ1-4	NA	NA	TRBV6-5	TGTGCCAGCAGTCCACGGACAGCAACTAATGAAAAACTGTTTTTT	CASSPRTATNEKLFF
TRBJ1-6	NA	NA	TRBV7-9	TGTGCCAGCAGCTTAGGCCACAGTGCTAATTCACCCCTCCACTTT	CASSLGHSANSPLHF
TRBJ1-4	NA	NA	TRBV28	TGTGCCAGCAGTTTGTACAGGCGCACTAATGAAAAACTGTTTTTT	CASSLYRRTNEKLFF
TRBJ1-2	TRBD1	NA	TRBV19	TGTGCCACTACGACAGGGTTGGGGGGCTACACCTTC	CATTTGLGGYTF
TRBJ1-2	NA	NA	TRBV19	TGTGCCAGTACCCAGAAATCCTTCTATGGCTACACCTTC	CASTQKSFYGYTF
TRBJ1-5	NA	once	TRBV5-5	TGTGCCAGCAGCCGGGCCGGAGGTGGGGATAGCAATCAGCCCCAGCATTTT	CASSRAGGGDSNQPQHF
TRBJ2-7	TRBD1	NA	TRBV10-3	TGTGCCATCAACCGGGACAGGGAATACGAGCAGTACTTC	CAINRDREYEQYF
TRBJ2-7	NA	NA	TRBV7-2	TGTGCCAGCAGCTTAACACCGGGAAGCTCCTACGAGCAGTACTTC	CASSLTPGSSYEQYF
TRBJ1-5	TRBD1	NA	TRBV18	TGTGCCAGCTCATCGGACAGGGATCAGCCCCAGCATTTT	CASSSDRDQPQHF
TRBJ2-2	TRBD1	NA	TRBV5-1	TGCGCCAGCAGCGTCCTGCCGGGACAGGGGATCGACACCGGGGAGCTGTTTTTT	CASSVLPGQGIDTGELFF
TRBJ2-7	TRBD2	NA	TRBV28	TGTGCCACCCGGGCGGGGGGCTACGAGCAGTACTTC	CATRAGGYEQYF
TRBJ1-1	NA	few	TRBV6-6	TGTGCCAGCAGACCTCCAACAGGGTTGGGCACTGAAGCTTTCTTT	CASRPPTGLGTEAFF
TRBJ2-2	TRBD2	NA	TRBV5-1	TGCGCCAGCAGCTTGAGGCCGGTGGCTAGCGGGAACACCGGGGAGCTGTTTTTT	CASSLRPVASGNTGELFF
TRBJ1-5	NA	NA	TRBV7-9	TGTGCCAGCAGCTCAGGCCTCAATCAGCCCCAGCATTTT	CASSSGLNQPQHF
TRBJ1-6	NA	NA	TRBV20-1	TGCAGTGCTAGTCAGGATAGCGGATCACCCCTCCACTTT	CSASQDSGSPLHF
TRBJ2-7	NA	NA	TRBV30	TGTGCCTGGAGTGTTGGCGGGTCCTCCTACGAGCAGTACTTC	CAWSVGGSSYEQYF
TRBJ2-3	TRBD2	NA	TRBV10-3	TGTGCTACTAGCGGGACTAGCACAGATACGCAGTATTTT	CATSGTSTDTQYF
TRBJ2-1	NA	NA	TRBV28	TGTGCCAGCAGTGAGGGGGACTCCTACAATGAGCAGTTCTTC	CASSEGDSYNEQFF
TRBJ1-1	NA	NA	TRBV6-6	TGTGCCAGCAGCCTGACAACTGAAGCTTTCTTT	CASSLTTEAFF
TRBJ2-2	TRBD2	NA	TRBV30	TGTGCCTGGAGTTCAGCGGGGACGAACACCGGGGAGCTGTTTTTT	CAWSSAGTNTGELFF
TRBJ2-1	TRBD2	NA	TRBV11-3	TGTGCCAGCAGCAGCGGGACTAGCGGGAAAAATGAGCAGTTCTTC	CASSSGTSGKNEQFF
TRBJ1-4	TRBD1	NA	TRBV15	TGTGCCACCAGCAGAGAAACAGCTACGAGGGGGCCCACGGGAAAACTGTTTTTT	CATSRETATRGPTGKLFF